This note documents a single T cell receptor beta chain sequence. Its antigen is still unknown. The data were produced by immunoSEQ multiplex PCR, yet TCRdb's version contains in-frame clones alone and is incomplete. The sample gives about 6,000 clones, approximately 82% of which show up once; around 8.9% is in the top ten. The sample originates from a study of hypomethylating agent response in myelodysplastic syndrome. Study-wide context: Patients with myelodysplastic syndrome were some 10 male and 2 female. With a mean age of roughly 70 +/- 6.9 years, patients were most commonly cytogenetically diploid.

General study results and limits: More novel clonotypes appeared in responders; more contracted clonotypes appeared in non-responders after treatment.

This material consisted of bone marrow, taken before or after starting hypomethylating agent treatment for myelodysplastic syndrome (not recorded which). The origin of this receptor is a human donor with myelodysplastic syndrome.

CDR3 DNA sequence: TGTGCCAGCAGCGCCGACCGACGCCCGCGGATCTACGAGCAGTACGTC. Protein product: CASSADRRPRIYEQYV. The rearrangement joins TRBV9 to TRBJ2-7; D gene ambiguous. CDR3 size: 16 residues. Trimming shortened V by 3 bases and J by 3 bases, and 19 bases separated the two germline ends. In germline, CDR1 is SGDLS, CDR2 YYNGEE.